The entry below gives a single T cell receptor (beta chain) sequence along with its context. The antigen is unknown. The sample belongs to a study of monozygotic twins with inflammatory bowel disease. Study-wide findings and caveats: IBD patients carried less diverse TCRbeta repertoires (inverse Simpson) than healthy co-twins.

From its re-call of the 5' RACE reads, TCRdb lists each CDR3 protein once, without DNA. Recorded for this sample: 150,000 to 200,000 distinct CDR3 sequences. Germline CDR1 is SGHVS and CDR2 is FQNEAQ. CDR3 length equals 13 residues. This rearrangement joins TRBV7-8 to TRBJ2-7. Sequenced: blood. This receptor was obtained from a human donor with ulcerative colitis or Crohn's disease, or a healthy co-twin of an affected twin (not recorded which). CDR3 region: CASSLSKPEEQYF.